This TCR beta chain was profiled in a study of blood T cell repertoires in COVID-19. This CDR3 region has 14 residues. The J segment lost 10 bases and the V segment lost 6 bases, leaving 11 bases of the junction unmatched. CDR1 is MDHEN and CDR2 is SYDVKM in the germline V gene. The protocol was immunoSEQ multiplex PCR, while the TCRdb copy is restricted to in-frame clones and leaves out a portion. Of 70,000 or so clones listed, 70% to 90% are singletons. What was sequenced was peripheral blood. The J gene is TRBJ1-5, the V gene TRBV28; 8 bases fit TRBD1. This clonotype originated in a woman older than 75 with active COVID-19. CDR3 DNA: TGTGCCAGCAGGGCCGGGACAGGCGTTTATCCCCAGCATTTT. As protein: CASRAGTGVYPQHF.